What follows is one T cell receptor beta chain and its context. Its antigen is as yet unknown. CDR3 size: 15 residues. Germline assignment: CDR1 SGDLS and CDR2 YYNGEE. Libraries used 5'RACE template switching adding universal primer site and UMIs. Following a re-call of the 5' RACE reads, TCRdb has one entry per CDR3 protein and lacks DNA. In total, the table holds over 100,000 distinct CDR3 sequences. This record comes from a study of T cells expressing NK-cell markers. The wider study: There were seven HCMV-seropositive donors and one seronegative donor among the eight sequenced.

Broader study findings: Of CD8+ T cells, roughly 1.0-7.0% belonged to dominant NKG2C+ clonotypes in five or six donors. The HCMV specificity of the expanded NKG2C+ T cell clones stayed unresolved.

The specimen sequenced was blood T cells: a sorted CD56 or NKG2C T cell subset, CD4+ or CD8+ T cells, or bulk PBMC T cells (not recorded which). This clonotype was sampled from a woman between 18 and 69 years old in good health. The chain employs TRBV9 and TRBJ2-1; TCRdb calls TRBD2, which cannot be checked without DNA. This CDR3 reads CAGSVYAGESNEQFF.